What follows describes a single T cell receptor (beta chain). The data stem from a study of blood T cell repertoires in COVID-19. Study context: Researchers got acute and convalescent COVID-19 samples from the United States, Italy and Spain. The cDNA or gDNA used as material had been derived from T cells, B-cell-depleted T cells, or PBMCs.

Original processing notes: Estimation of nucleated cell counts relied on the amplification of reference gene primers. Clones were read by immunoSEQ multiplex PCR, and TCRdb kept only the in-frame ones, dropping some. D and trimming were read from the DNA, whereas the V and J calls and clone size are those reported in that table. The sample has some 45,000 clones; 76% are singletons. Sequenced input: peripheral blood. The TCR originated in a man between 65 and 80 years old with active or convalescent COVID-19.

The CDR3 here is CASISGMNTEAFF. Written as DNA, the CDR3 is TGTGCCAGCATTTCGGGAATGAACACTGAAGCTTTCTTT. The J gene is TRBJ1-1, the V gene TRBV6-5; D not certain. Germline V gene data show CDR1 as MNHEY and CDR2 as SVGAGI. The CDR3 runs to 13 residues. Trimming took 7 bases from V and 0 from J, leaving 9 bases between them.